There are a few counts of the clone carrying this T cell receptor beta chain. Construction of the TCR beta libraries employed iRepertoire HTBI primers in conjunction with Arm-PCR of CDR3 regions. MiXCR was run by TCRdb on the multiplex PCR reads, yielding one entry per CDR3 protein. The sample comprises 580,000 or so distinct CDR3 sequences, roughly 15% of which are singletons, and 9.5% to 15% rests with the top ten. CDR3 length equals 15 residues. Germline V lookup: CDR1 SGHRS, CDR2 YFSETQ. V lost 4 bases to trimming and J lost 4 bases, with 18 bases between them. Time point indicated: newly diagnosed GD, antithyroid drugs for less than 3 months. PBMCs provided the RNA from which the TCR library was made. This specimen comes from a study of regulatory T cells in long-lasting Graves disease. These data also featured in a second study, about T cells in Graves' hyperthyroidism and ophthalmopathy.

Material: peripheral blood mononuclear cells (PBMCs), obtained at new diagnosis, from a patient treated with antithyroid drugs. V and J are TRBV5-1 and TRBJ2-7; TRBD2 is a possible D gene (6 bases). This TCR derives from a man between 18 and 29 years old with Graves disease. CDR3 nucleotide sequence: TGCGCCAGCAGCCCGGGTTCGGAGGGCGGGTACGAGCAGTACTTC. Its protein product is CASSPGSEGGYEQYF.